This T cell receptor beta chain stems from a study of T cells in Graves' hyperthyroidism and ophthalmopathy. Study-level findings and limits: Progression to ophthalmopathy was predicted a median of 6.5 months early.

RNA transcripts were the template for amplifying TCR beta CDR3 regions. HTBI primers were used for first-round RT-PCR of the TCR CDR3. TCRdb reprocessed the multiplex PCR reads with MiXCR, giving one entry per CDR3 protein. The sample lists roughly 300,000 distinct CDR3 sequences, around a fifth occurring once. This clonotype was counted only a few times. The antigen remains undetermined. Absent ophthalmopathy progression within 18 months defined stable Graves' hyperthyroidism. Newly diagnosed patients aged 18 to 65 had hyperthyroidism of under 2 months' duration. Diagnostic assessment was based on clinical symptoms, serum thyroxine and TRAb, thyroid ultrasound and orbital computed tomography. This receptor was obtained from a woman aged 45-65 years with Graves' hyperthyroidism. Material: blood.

CDR3 in DNA: TGCACACTGCAGGGGCGGGCCTCCTACGAGCAGTACTTC. Protein sequence: CTLQGRASYEQYF. This chain uses TRBV20-1 with TRBJ2-7; possible D gene TRBD1, 6 bases. The CDR3 extends over 13 amino acids. Germline V gives CDR1 DFQATT, CDR2 SNEGSKA (reference sequence).